Each of the 22 T cell receptor beta chains below was sequenced from the same sample in a study of blood T cell repertoires in COVID-19. Profiled with immunoSEQ multiplex PCR; TCRdb holds only in-frame clones, not every one. The sample shows some 66,000 clones, 70% to 85% of them seen only once. Sequenced input: peripheral blood. Source of these receptors: a man in his 60s with acute or convalescent COVID-19.

V usage is TRBV27 and J usage is TRBJ2-6, with 12 positions matching TRBD2. The CDR3 runs 17 residues. Germline CDR1 and CDR2: MNHEY and SMNVEV (reference sequence). V trimming: 6 bases; J trimming: 2 bases; junction bases outside the gene matches: 5. CDR3 loop: CASSLGLAGTGANVLTF. The CDR3 DNA is TGTGCCAGCAGCCTCGGACTAGCGGGGACTGGGGCCAACGTCCTGACTTTC. Together with reference TRBV27 and TRBJ2-6, the CDR3 gives the full variable domain: EAQVTQNPRYLITVTGKKLTVTCSQNMNHEYMSWYRQDPGLGLRQIYYSMNVEVTDKGDVPEGYKVSRKEKRNFPLILESPSPNQTSLYFCASSLGLAGTGANVLTFGAGSRLTVL.

V and J are TRBV2 and TRBJ1-2, with a possible D match to TRBD1 (5 bases). V shed 2 bases and J shed 4 bases, with 17 bases lying between them. This CDR3 contains 16 residues. Germline V lookup: CDR1 SNHLY, CDR2 FYNNEI. The CDR3 here is CASSEKWVGEGYGYTF. The CDR3 DNA is TGTGCCAGCAGTGAAAAGTGGGTAGGGGAAGGCTATGGCTACACCTTC.

The chain has TRBV4-1 and TRBJ1-4, with a tentative D call TRBD1 (6 bases). CDR3 length: 17 amino acids. Germline V lookup: CDR1 MGHRA, CDR2 YSYEKL. V lost 5 bases to trimming and J lost 8 bases, with 24 bases between them. The DNA for the CDR3 is TGCGCCAGCAGCTTACGTGTCTCGGGGGGGCCAGGGGAAAAACTGTTTTTT. Translated, it gives CASSLRVSGGPGEKLFF.

The chain couples TRBV2 to TRBJ2-3, with a tentative D call TRBD1 (5 bases). Deletions cut 3 bases from V and 9 bases from J, with 13 bases between. Germline CDR1 SNHLY, CDR2 FYNNEI. The CDR3 consists of 13 residues. This chain's CDR3 is CASSDQQDGTQYF. The CDR3 DNA is TGTGCCAGCAGTGATCAACAGGACGGAACGCAGTATTTT.

The chain combines TRBV27 with TRBJ1-5, with 8 bases matching TRBD1. Per germline, CDR1 MNHEY and CDR2 SMNVEV (reference sequence). V gave up 2 bases and J gave up 5 bases; unmatched junction bases: 14. The CDR3 is 18 residues long. CDR3 sequence (DNA): TGTGCCAGCAGTTTAGCCCCCAGGGGGCAGGGGGCCTATCAGCCCCAGCATTTT. Protein product: CASSLAPRGQGAYQPQHF.

The chain is built from TRBV6-5 and TRBJ1-2; no definite D call. The germline CDR1 and CDR2 sequences are MNHEY and SVGAGI. CDR3 length equals 13 residues. Trimming left V 6 bases short and J 2 bases short, with 10 bases between. CDR3 sequence reads: CASRRSGNYGYTF. The CDR3 nucleotides are TGTGCCAGCAGGAGGTCGGGAAACTATGGCTACACCTTC.

The genes are TRBV4-3 and TRBJ2-5; D ambiguous. CDR3 length: 14 amino acids. The germline CDR1 and CDR2 sequences are LGHNA and YSLEER. V gave up 1 base and J gave up 5 bases, with 11 bases separating them. CDR3: CASSQAINRETQYF. The DNA of the CDR3 is TGCGCCAGCAGCCAAGCCATCAACCGGGAGACCCAGTACTTC.

J is TRBJ1-1 and V is TRBV25-1; D possibly corresponds to TRBD1 (6 bases). Germline-derived CDR1 and CDR2 are MGHDK and SYGVNS. The CDR3 runs to 14 residues. Trimming shortened V by 8 bases and J by 0 bases, and 13 bases separated the two germline ends. CDR3 region: CASRTGHMNTEAFF. The DNA of the CDR3 is TGTGCCAGCCGAACGGGACACATGAACACTGAAGCTTTCTTT.

V is TRBV6-5 and J is TRBJ1-1; 7 bases are a match to TRBD1. CDR1 MNHEY and CDR2 SVGAGI come from the germline V gene. Trimming took 4 bases from V and 3 from J; bases not matched to a gene: 11. The CDR3 is 16 amino acids. This CDR3 reads CASSSPTGKGYTEAFF. The CDR3 region has the DNA TGTGCCAGCAGTTCGCCGACAGGGAAGGGGTACACTGAAGCTTTCTTT.

The rearrangement links TRBV14 to TRBJ1-2; D possibly corresponds to TRBD1 (6 bases). This CDR3 is built from 12 residues. CDR1 and CDR2 from the germline V gene are SGHDN and FVKESK. V gave up 0 bases and J gave up 10 bases, with 9 bases separating them. The CDR3 sequence is CASSQDRGAYTF. The CDR3 nucleotides are TGTGCCAGCAGCCAAGACAGGGGCGCCTACACCTTC.

The chain has TRBV5-1 and TRBJ2-5, with D possibly matching TRBD1 (6 bases). Trimming shortened V by 4 bases and J by 2 bases, and 12 bases separated the two germline ends. CDR1 and CDR2 (germline): SGHRS, YFSETQ. CDR3 length equals 14 residues. The CDR3, as DNA: TGCGCCAGCAGCCCTCGGGACAAACAAGAGACCCAGTACTTC. Translating it yields CASSPRDKQETQYF.

The chain recombines TRBV14 with TRBJ1-3; no clear D gene. The CDR3 is 14 residues long. The germline V and J ends were trimmed by 2 bases and 4 bases, with 9 bases remaining between them. From germline, CDR1 is SGHDN and CDR2 FVKESK. CDR3 nucleotides: TGTGCCAGCAGCCAAAACCAACTGGGAAACACCATATATTTT. This sequence encodes CASSQNQLGNTIYF.

The chain is built from TRBV9 and TRBJ1-2, with D tentatively TRBD1 (6 bases). CDR3 size: 15 residues. The germline V gene has CDR1 SGDLS and CDR2 YYNGEE. The V end was cut by 3 bases, the J end by 3 bases, with 15 bases between. The CDR3 DNA sequence: TGTGCCAGCAGCGCCCGAATACAGGGTGACTATGGCTACACCTTC. Translation gives CASSARIQGDYGYTF.

This CDR3 is CASSPPGTVHVLTF. CDR3 in DNA: TGTGCCAGCAGTCCGCCCGGGACAGTCCACGTCCTGACTTTC. This chain connects TRBV6-5 to TRBJ2-6; the match to TRBD1 covers 7 bases. Germline assignment: CDR1 MNHEY and CDR2 SVGAGI. V was pared by 5 bases and J by 11 bases, with 9 bases of the junction left unmatched. This CDR3 region has 14 residues.

This chain joins TRBV7-2 and TRBJ2-1; 8 nucleotides agree with TRBD2. The CDR3 spans 13 residues. Germline V gives CDR1 SGHTA, CDR2 FQGNSA. The V segment lost 3 bases and the J segment 10 bases; nucleotides outside the gene matches: 5. This CDR3 reads CASSFQSGGEQFF. CDR3 DNA: TGTGCCAGCAGCTTCCAGAGCGGGGGCGAGCAGTTCTTC.

CDR3 loop: CASSLAKTQYF. The CDR3 region has the DNA TGTGCCAGCAGCTTAGCTAAGACCCAGTACTTC. J is TRBJ2-5 and V is TRBV11-2; no clear D gene. CDR1 and CDR2 from the germline V gene are SGHAT and FQNNGV. The CDR3 totals 11 residues. V dropped 1 base and J dropped 6 bases, with 3 bases sitting between them.

V is TRBV6-1 and J is TRBJ1-2; unclear D gene. The germline CDR1 and CDR2 sequences are MNHNS and SASEGT. The germline V and J ends were trimmed by 3 bases and 6 bases, with 23 bases remaining between them. The CDR3 is 17 amino acids. The CDR3 bases are TGTGCCAGCAGTGAGAGCGCCTACCTTCTTGTTTGGGATGGCTACACCTTC. Translation gives CASSESAYLLVWDGYTF.

The J gene is TRBJ2-1, the V gene TRBV7-6; 9 positions agree with TRBD1. The junction had 8 bases not matched to a gene; V was cut back by 2 bases and J by 9 bases. The germline V gene encodes CDR1 SGHVS and CDR2 FNYEAQ. The CDR3 runs 15 residues. Here the CDR3 DNA reads TGTGCCAGCAGCTTACCGGGACAGGGTGTTGGTGAGCAGTTCTTC. It yields the protein CASSLPGQGVGEQFF.

To note about this clone: In the same sample, other DNA sequences code for this CDR3. This chain links TRBV3-1 (or the pseudogene TRBV3-2) with TRBJ1-6; TRBD1 agrees at 8 bases. This CDR3 is built from 15 residues. Germline lookup yields CDR1 LGHDT and CDR2 YNNKEL (reference sequence). J gave up 9 bases and V 0 bases, and 4 bases lay outside the gene matches. CDR3 residues: CASSQETGGGSPLHF. The CDR3, as DNA: TGTGCCAGCAGCCAAGAAACAGGGGGAGGTTCACCCCTCCACTTT.

This clone was observed a few times. This rearrangement joins TRBV18 to TRBJ2-7; D remains ambiguous. Between the trimmed V and J ends, which lost 8 bases and 5 bases, there was a span of 13 bases. CDR1 and CDR2 (germline): KGHSH, LQKENI. CDR3 length equals 12 residues. The CDR3 protein is CASRKLLDEQYF. In DNA form, the CDR3 reads TGTGCCAGCCGAAAGCTGCTGGACGAGCAGTACTTC.

This clone has a single count. The chain is built from TRBV6-5 and TRBJ1-2; no clear D gene. Trimming cost V 5 bases and J 3 bases, with 10 bases left between them. Germline loops: CDR1 MNHEY, CDR2 SVGAGI. This CDR3 region has 13 residues. This CDR3 reads CASSNTVYYGYTF. CDR3 bases: TGTGCCAGCAGTAACACAGTTTACTATGGCTACACCTTC.

This chain joins TRBV4-3 and TRBJ2-3; tentatively, D is TRBD2 (5 bases). Germline V gene data show CDR1 as LGHNA and CDR2 as YSLEER. CDR3 size: 14 residues. V was shortened by 2 bases and J by 3 bases, with 9 bases between the two germline ends. CDR3: CASSQNPGTDTQYF. The DNA of the CDR3 is TGCGCCAGCAGCCAAAACCCGGGGACAGATACGCAGTATTTT.